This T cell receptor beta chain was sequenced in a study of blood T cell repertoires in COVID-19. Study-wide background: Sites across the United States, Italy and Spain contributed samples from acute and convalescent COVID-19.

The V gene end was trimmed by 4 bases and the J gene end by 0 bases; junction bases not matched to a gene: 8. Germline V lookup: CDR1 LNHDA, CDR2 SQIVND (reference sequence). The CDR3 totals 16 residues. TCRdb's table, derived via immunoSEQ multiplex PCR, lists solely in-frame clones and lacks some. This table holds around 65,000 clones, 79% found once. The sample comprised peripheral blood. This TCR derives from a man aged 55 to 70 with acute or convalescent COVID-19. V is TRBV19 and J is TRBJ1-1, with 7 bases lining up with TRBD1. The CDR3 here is CASSSRDRLMNTEAFF. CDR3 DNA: TGTGCCAGTAGTAGTCGGGACAGACTCATGAACACTGAAGCTTTCTTT.